The T cell receptor beta chain described here comes from a study of blood T cells in healthy people across ages. Looking at the study overall: Per every two T cells, about one barcoded beta molecule was captured by template switching.

This clonotype was observed at least ten times. No antigen is known for it. A second PCR of roughly 7 to 11 cycles used a sample-barcoded 5' primer and a J-beta primer mix. One entry per CDR3 protein results from TCRdb running MiXCR on the 5' RACE reads. The sample lists 800,000 or so distinct CDR3 sequences, about 45% occurring once. Study results and limitations: More naive CD4+ cells and higher diversity were found in long-lived than in aged donors.

The V and J ends lost 3 bases and 5 bases respectively, with 10 bases between them. The CDR3 runs to 12 residues. Germline CDR1 is SQVTM and CDR2 is ANQGSEA. The chain recombines TRBV29-1 with TRBJ2-5; D not resolved. The clonotype comes from a man aged 80 or over in good health. Sequencing was carried out using blood. As DNA, the CDR3 is TGCAGCGTTGACCTAAATGGGGAGACCCAGTACTTC. The encoded protein is CSVDLNGETQYF.